These 3 T cell receptor beta chains were sequenced from one sample in a study of T cell repertoires in ileal Crohn's disease. Assay used: immunoSEQ multiplex PCR; TCRdb lists only in-frame clones, some missing. The profile covers about 5,700 clones, with roughly 76% appearing a single time and about 6% taken by the ten largest. Sequenced material: ileal tissue. These receptors were collected from an adult with Crohn's disease.

The chain combines TRBV28 with TRBJ1-2; D unclear. Deletions cut 7 bases from V and 8 bases from J, with 14 bases between. Germline lookup yields CDR1 MDHEN and CDR2 SYDVKM. The CDR3 is made up of 12 amino acids. This CDR3 is CASTRSRGGYTF. The CDR3 coding sequence is TGTGCCAGCACCCGATCCCGGGGAGGCTACACCTTC.

The rearrangement uses TRBV7-3 and TRBJ2-3; D perhaps matches TRBD2 (6 bases). CDR1 SGHTA and CDR2 FQGTGA come from the germline V gene. The CDR3 is 15 amino acids. The V end lost 2 bases, the J end lost 6 bases, and 15 bases lay between the germline ends. CDR3 nucleotide sequence: TGTGCCAGCAGCTTAGGAACTAGCTCGGGGGATACGCAGTATTTT. Translated, it gives CASSLGTSSGDTQYF.

This clone has only one observation. A read error may account for a junction end that differs from germline. The chain links TRBV7-9 to TRBJ2-7, with D tentatively TRBD1 (6 bases). CDR1 and CDR2 from the germline V gene are SEHNR and FQNEAQ (reference sequence). The CDR3 totals 14 residues. CDR3 in DNA: TGTGCCAGCAGCTTAGTAGGGGGTTTTGGGGAGCGGTACTTC. Its protein is CASSLVGGFGERYF.